This T cell receptor beta chain was identified during a study of regulatory T cells in long-lasting Graves disease. Germline CDR1 reads DFQATT; CDR2 reads SNEGSKA (reference sequence). Trimming stripped 6 bases from V and 5 bases from J, with 11 bases between. This CDR3 has 11 residues. Researchers made TCR beta libraries by using iRepertoire HTBI primers and running Arm-PCR on CDR3 regions. A single record per CDR3 protein comes from TCRdb applying MiXCR to the multiplex PCR reads. The table records more than 400,000 distinct CDR3 sequences, 16% of them present only once. Specified time point: newly diagnosed GD, antithyroid drugs for less than 3 months. RNA isolated from PBMCs was used to make the TCR library. These data are also associated with another study on T cells in Graves' hyperthyroidism and ophthalmopathy.

This TCR derives from a woman in her twenties or thirties with Graves disease. The rearrangement uses TRBV20-1 and TRBJ2-7; TRBD1 or TRBD2 may be the D gene (5 bases each). The specimen comprised peripheral blood mononuclear cells (PBMCs), sampled at new diagnosis, from a patient treated with antithyroid drugs. The CDR3 DNA sequence: TGCAGTGCCCCCGGGACCGACGAGCAGTACTTC. Its translation is CSAPGTDEQYF.